This record covers a single T cell receptor (beta chain). Produced via immunoSEQ multiplex PCR; TCRdb's table is partial and in-frame only. This sample carries 25,000 to 35,000 clones, roughly nine tenths of them seen once, and the ten largest clones take about 45%. J lost 6 bases, V lost 7 bases, and 8 bases had no gene match. Germline V gene lookup returns CDR1 KGHDR and CDR2 SFDVKD. The CDR3 consists of 14 residues. This sample is part of a study of blood T cell repertoires in COVID-19. Sequenced sample: peripheral blood. The receptor comes from a human donor with acute or convalescent COVID-19. The donor label of this sample is uncertain. The chain carries TRBV24-1 and TRBJ1-1, with 9 nucleotides matching TRBD1. The CDR3 spells CATSGTGGLAEAFF. Here the CDR3 DNA reads TGTGCCACCAGCGGCACAGGGGGCTTGGCTGAAGCTTTCTTT.